A single sample is the source of the 22 T cell receptor beta chains below, sequenced in a study of neurological immune-mediated disorders. TCRdb fed the 5' RACE reads into MiXCR, producing one record per CDR3 protein. The sample lists about 55,000 distinct CDR3 sequences, 4% occurring once. The sequenced sample was CD4+ T cells from blood. Receptors originate from a woman in her thirties or forties with multiple sclerosis.

This clonotype was detected many times. The chain uses TRBV12-3 or TRBV12-4 and TRBJ1-2, with D possibly TRBD1 on 5 matching bases. The V gene lost 4 bases and the J gene lost 4 bases, with 13 bases spanning the gap. The CDR3 is made up of 14 amino acids. Here the CDR3 DNA reads TGTGCCAGCAGTTCTGATACAGGAGCCTATGGCTACACCTTC. It translates to CASSSDTGAYGYTF.

This clonotype occurred many times. The V call is TRBV5-1, the J call TRBJ2-3, with D uncertain. This CDR3 is built from 12 residues. CDR1 and CDR2 from the germline V gene are SGHRS and YFSETQ. The V end lost 3 bases, the J end lost 2 bases, and 4 bases lay between the germline ends. In DNA form, the CDR3 reads TGCGCCAGCAGCTCCACCACAGATACGCAGTATTTT. As protein: CASSSTTDTQYF.

This clonotype appeared many times. The V call is TRBV5-1, the J call TRBJ2-5, with no clear D. The CDR3 has 13 amino acids. CDR1 is SGHRS, CDR2 YFSETQ, per germline. Trimming took 4 bases from V and 2 from J, leaving 9 bases between them. CDR3 residues: CASSGHPQETQYF. In DNA form, the CDR3 reads TGCGCCAGCAGCGGTCATCCGCAAGAGACCCAGTACTTC.

This clonotype was detected many times. The rearrangement uses TRBV5-1 and TRBJ1-2, with D unclear. V dropped 4 bases and J dropped 2 bases, with 12 bases sitting between them. Per germline, CDR1 SGHRS and CDR2 YFSETQ. This CDR3 spans 14 amino acids. CDR3 loop: CASSESMGNYGYTF. The CDR3 DNA is TGCGCCAGCAGCGAATCTATGGGAAACTATGGCTACACCTTC.

This clonotype was counted only a few times. The chain links TRBV11-2 to TRBJ2-6; 8 nucleotides match TRBD1. The CDR3 covers 19 residues. The J segment lost 4 bases and the V segment lost 5 bases, leaving 16 bases of the junction unmatched. Germline CDR1 is SGHAT and CDR2 is FQNNGV. Here the CDR3 DNA reads TGTGCCAGCAGCACCTCGACAGGGGCCGCTGATATAGGGGCCAACGTCCTGACTTTC. Translation: CASSTSTGAADIGANVLTF.

In its sample, this clonotype was seen many times. The chain carries TRBV5-1 and TRBJ1-1, with D tentatively TRBD1 (5 bases). The CDR3 is 14 residues long. Trimming removed 3 bases from V and 0 bases from J, with 9 bases in between. The V gene's germline CDR1 is SGHRS and CDR2 YFSETQ. The CDR3 DNA reads TGCGCCAGCAGCTCGGCAGGGATGAACACTGAAGCTTTCTTT. It codes for CASSSAGMNTEAFF.

This clonotype was observed many times. The J gene is TRBJ1-1, the V gene TRBV25-1; weak D call: TRBD1 (6 bases). The CDR3 runs to 15 residues. V was clipped by 1 base and J by 6 bases, with 15 bases between them. Germline-derived CDR1 and CDR2 are MGHDK and SYGVNS. For the CDR3, the DNA is TGTGCCAGCAGTGAATGGGGGCCGGACGAGTCTGAAGCTTTCTTT. This codes for CASSEWGPDESEAFF.

There are many counts of this clonotype. The gene calls are TRBV7-8 and TRBJ1-4; no clear D gene. Germline V gene lookup returns CDR1 SGHVS and CDR2 FQNEAQ. V gave up 4 bases and J gave up 4 bases, with 13 bases separating them. CDR3 length: 15 amino acids. CDR3 bases: TGTGCCAGCAGCTCTCAGAGGGCCCTTAATGAAAAACTGTTTTTT. Residues: CASSSQRALNEKLFF.

This clonotype was detected many times. This chain connects TRBV6-6 to TRBJ1-5; D remains ambiguous. Germline V lookup: CDR1 MNHNY, CDR2 SVGAGI (reference sequence). The CDR3 covers 14 residues. V lost 0 bases to trimming and J lost 3 bases, with 6 bases between them. CDR3 nucleotide sequence: TGTGCCAGCAGTTACTCGCACCTCAATCAGCCCCAGCATTTT. Its translation: CASSYSHLNQPQHF.

This clonotype was recorded at least ten times. The chain recombines TRBV20-1 with TRBJ2-3; 12 nucleotides align to TRBD2. Unmatched junction bases numbered 14, after V lost 5 bases and J lost 2 bases. The CDR3 is 18 amino acids. The germline V gene has CDR1 DFQATT and CDR2 SNEGSKA (reference sequence). CDR3 residues: CSAPSSGGAGSNTDTQYF. The CDR3 region has the DNA TGCAGTGCTCCCTCTAGCGGGGGGGCTGGTTCGAACACAGATACGCAGTATTTT.

This clonotype was detected ten times or more. The V gene is TRBV11-3, the J gene TRBJ2-1; perhaps D is TRBD1 or TRBD2 (5 bases each). Germline CDR1 is SGHNT and CDR2 is YENEEA. The CDR3 is made up of 14 amino acids. The V end lost 5 bases, the J end lost 8 bases, and 16 bases lay between the germline ends. The CDR3 reads CASSRGGPFDEQFF. CDR3 nucleotide sequence: TGTGCCAGCAGCCGGGGCGGCCCGTTCGATGAGCAGTTCTTC.

This clonotype was recorded many times. This rearrangement joins TRBV5-1 to TRBJ1-5, with a tentative D call TRBD1 (6 bases). The germline gives CDR1 SGHRS, CDR2 YFSETQ. CDR3 length: 15 amino acids. V lost 4 bases, J lost 0 bases, and 11 bases lay in between. The CDR3, as DNA: TGCGCCAGCAGCCCCGGGGACATTAGCAATCAGCCCCAGCATTTT. It specifies CASSPGDISNQPQHF.

This clonotype showed up many times. The V and J genes are TRBV10-3 and TRBJ2-2, with D maybe TRBD1 (6 bases). The CDR3 spans 15 residues. V lost 1 base, J lost 5 bases, and 11 bases lay in between. Germline V lookup: CDR1 ENHRY, CDR2 SYGVKD. The CDR3 DNA reads as TGTGCCATCAGTGAGTGGAGGACAGAAACCGGGGAGCTGTTTTTT. Translated: CAISEWRTETGELFF.

This clonotype was recorded many times. The chain has TRBV10-2 and TRBJ1-2; tentative D call: TRBD1 (6 bases). The germline V and J ends were trimmed by 2 bases and 6 bases, with 22 bases remaining between them. Germline values: CDR1 WSHSY, CDR2 SAAADI. This CDR3 contains 17 residues. CDR3 bases: TGCGCCAGCAGTGAGAGCGGGGGCTTAAGCGATACGGATGGCTACACCTTC. Residues: CASSESGGLSDTDGYTF.

This clonotype has at least ten counts. The chain uses TRBV12-3 or TRBV12-4 and TRBJ2-7, with a possible D match to TRBD1 (6 bases). The V gene lost 6 bases and the J gene lost 5 bases, with 14 bases spanning the gap. This CDR3 has 13 amino acids. The CDR3 is CASRYGQRDEQYF. The CDR3 nucleotides read TGTGCCAGCAGGTACGGACAGCGAGACGAGCAGTACTTC.

This chain links TRBV9 with TRBJ1-6; 7 bases agree with TRBD1. The germline gives CDR1 SGDLS, CDR2 YYNGEE. This CDR3 region has 14 residues. J gave up 7 bases and V 3 bases, and 4 bases lay outside the gene matches. DNA for the CDR3: TGTGCCAGCAGCGCCCCAGGGGGGAATTCACCCCTCCACTTT. This sequence encodes CASSAPGGNSPLHF.

This clonotype was found many times. The chain is built from TRBV2 and TRBJ2-5, with D unresolved. The germline V and J ends were trimmed by 3 bases and 4 bases, with 3 bases remaining between them. This CDR3 comprises 11 residues. From germline, CDR1 is SNHLY and CDR2 FYNNEI. CDR3 in amino acids: CASSEGETQYF. CDR3 coding DNA: TGTGCCAGCAGTGAGGGAGAGACCCAGTACTTC.

This clonotype was detected ten times or more. The J gene is TRBJ1-1, the V gene TRBV6-5, with TRBD1 matching 10 bases. The trim removed 5 bases at V and 4 bases at J, leaving 7 bases unmatched. This CDR3 region has 15 residues. From germline, CDR1 is MNHEY and CDR2 SVGAGI. In nucleotides, the CDR3 is TGTGCCAGCAGTACTTGGACAGGGGGACGCACTGAAGCTTTCTTT. This encodes CASSTWTGGRTEAFF.

The sample holds many counts of this clonotype. V is TRBV7-6 and J is TRBJ2-1; possibly TRBD2 for D (5 bases). The CDR3 is 15 residues long. The V end lost 5 bases, the J end lost 5 bases, and 16 bases lay between the germline ends. Germline lookup yields CDR1 SGHVS and CDR2 FNYEAQ. The CDR3 DNA reads TGTGCCAGCAGCCGAGACGGGAACCCCCACAATGAGCAGTTCTTC. This encodes CASSRDGNPHNEQFF. Full variable domain (outside the CDR3, taken from reference TRBV7-6 and TRBJ2-1): GAGVSQSPRYKVTKRGQDVALRCDPISGHVSLYWYRQALGQGPEFLTYFNYEAQQDKSGLPNDRFSAERPEGSISTLTIQRTEQRDSAMYRCASSRDGNPHNEQFFGPGTRLTVL.

This clonotype was seen ten or more times. The chain joins TRBV15 to TRBJ1-2; tentatively, D is TRBD1 (6 bases). The CDR3 length is 15 residues. Trimming cost V 0 bases and J 3 bases, with 11 bases left between them. CDR1 LNHNV and CDR2 YYDKDF come from the germline V gene (reference sequence). The CDR3 here is CATSRDPDSHYGYTF. The CDR3 DNA reads as TGTGCCACCAGCAGAGATCCGGACAGCCACTATGGCTACACCTTC.

On this clonotype itself: The final CDR3 position lacks the conserved phenylalanine or tryptophan, pointing to a likely read error. The rearrangement joins TRBV9 to TRBJ2-3; 7 bases are shared with TRBD2. The trim removed 7 bases at V and 1 base at J, leaving 9 bases unmatched. This CDR3 contains 15 residues. Per the germline V gene, CDR1 is SGDLS and CDR2 is YYNGEE. The CDR3 spells CASCSTSRGTDTQYG. The CDR3 coding sequence is TGTGCCAGCTGTTCGACTAGCCGGGGCACAGATACGCAGTATGGT.

The table lists this clonotype with many counts. V usage is TRBV20-1 and J usage is TRBJ1-5; 8 bases agree with TRBD1. V trimming: 3 bases; J trimming: 6 bases; junction bases outside the gene matches: 4. The germline V gene has CDR1 DFQATT and CDR2 SNEGSKA (reference sequence). This CDR3 is built from 13 residues. CDR3 coding DNA: TGCAGTGCTAGCGACAGGGGAGGTCAGCCCCAGCATTTT. This gives the protein CSASDRGGQPQHF.